This T cell receptor (beta chain) came from a study of regulatory T cells in long-lasting Graves disease. Study background: Graves' patients diagnosed newly had used antithyroid drugs under 3 months.

Building of the TCR beta libraries involved iRepertoire HTBI primers and Arm-PCR of CDR3 regions. MiXCR, run by TCRdb on the multiplex PCR reads, gives a single entry per CDR3 protein. The sample carries about 430,000 distinct CDR3 sequences, 15% recorded once. Germline loops: CDR1 ENHRY, CDR2 SYGVKD. CDR3 length: 14 residues. Time point defined: newly diagnosed GD, antithyroid drugs for less than 3 months. PBMC RNA served as the TCR library source. In addition, the sample was reused for a study of T cells in Graves' hyperthyroidism and ophthalmopathy. This second study says: Initially, a first-round RT-PCR of the TCR CDR3 employed the HTBI primer set. The majority of expanded thyroid clonotypes above 0.001 also appeared in blood.

The clonotype comes from a woman aged 40 to 49 with Graves disease. The sequencing here drew on peripheral blood mononuclear cells (PBMCs), taken at new diagnosis, from a patient treated with antithyroid drugs. The chain has TRBV10-3 and TRBJ2-5; D may correspond to TRBD1 or TRBD2 (5 bases each). The end of the DNA is better explained by TRBJ2-1, so the J call may be wrong. Here the CDR3 reads CAIGGRPSYNEQFF. In DNA form, the CDR3 reads TGTGCCATCGGGGGACGTCCGTCTTACAATGAGCAGTTCTTC.